The 22 T cell receptor beta chains below were found in one sample sequenced in a study of T-cell memory formation after mild COVID-19 (dated by TCRdb to about 2021). Receptor amplification or capture employed 5' RACE. This sample was sequenced with an Illumina NovaSeq 6000. Clones were called with MiXCR by TCRdb after fastp trimmed the public reads at Q25, and only in-frame beta chains were retained. When rows share a CDR3 protein, they turn into one entry using the most common DNA and genes. This sample comprises roughly 380,000 distinct CDR3 sequences, over 25% of them detected only once. The ten largest clones take up around an eighth of the sample. The sequenced material came from PBMCs or a T cell subset sorted from them (not recorded which). The receptors derive from an adult woman who had mild COVID-19 (a few samples of this study predate the infection). The sample titles of this study are shuffled in the database, so cell type and time point are left out; the donor was told from shared clones.

In this sample, this clonotype turned up a few times. The chain uses TRBV12-3 or TRBV12-4 and TRBJ2-5; tentatively, D is TRBD1 (6 bases). Trimming cost V 2 bases and J 3 bases, with 10 bases left between them. CDR3 length: 14 amino acids. The CDR3 coding sequence is TGTGCCAGCAGTTTACTCAGGGGAAAAGAGACCCAGTACTTC. Its translation is CASSLLRGKETQYF.

This clonotype was recorded a few times. J is TRBJ1-3 and V is TRBV24-1; D not resolved. Per the germline V gene, CDR1 is KGHDR and CDR2 is SFDVKD. V was pared by 4 bases and J by 8 bases, with 11 bases between. The CDR3 covers 13 residues. CDR3 sequence reads: CATSDPRADTIYF. DNA of the CDR3: TGTGCCACCAGTGACCCCCGGGCGGACACCATATATTTT.

The CDR3 region has the DNA TGTGCCAGCAGTGTCCTTTTGGAAAAACTGTTTTTT. This sequence encodes CASSVLLEKLFF. The V gene is TRBV2, the J gene TRBJ1-4; D remains ambiguous. Trimming pared 4 bases from V and 8 bases from J, leaving 8 bases between. The CDR3 extends over 12 amino acids. Looked up from germline, CDR1 is SNHLY and CDR2 is FYNNEI.

Many counts were recorded for this clonotype. The chain recombines TRBV24-1 with TRBJ2-7; unclear D gene. Trimming cost V 9 bases and J 6 bases, with 26 bases left between them. CDR1 KGHDR and CDR2 SFDVKD come from the germline V gene. The CDR3 has 16 residues. The CDR3 loop reads CATATGATAPWSEQYF. CDR3 DNA: TGTGCCACCGCAACCGGAGCGACTGCACCCTGGTCCGAGCAGTACTTC.

The CDR3 DNA reads TGTGCCAGCAGCACCAGAACCGGGGGGGCCAACGTCCTGACTTTC. This gives the protein CASSTRTGGANVLTF. The gene calls are TRBV7-2 and TRBJ2-6; D gene uncertain. The V gene's germline CDR1 is SGHTA and CDR2 FQGNSA. V shed 5 bases and J shed 4 bases, with 12 bases lying between them. The CDR3 extends over 15 amino acids.

The J gene is TRBJ2-1, the V gene TRBV3-1, with D perhaps given as TRBD1 or TRBD2 (5 bases each). CDR3 length: 16 amino acids. The germline V gene encodes CDR1 LGHDT and CDR2 YNNKEL (reference sequence). V was clipped by 4 bases and J by 0 bases, with 13 bases between them. The CDR3 region has the DNA TGTGCCAGCAGCCCCTCGGGGCCGAGCTCCTACAATGAGCAGTTCTTC. Encoded protein: CASSPSGPSSYNEQFF.

In nucleotides, the CDR3 is TGTGCCAGCATCCCCGATGGGGGGTCCCTCTCCTACGAGCAGTACTTC. Its translation is CASIPDGGSLSYEQYF. The genes are TRBV6-6 and TRBJ2-7; D is possibly TRBD2 (6 bases). Germline V gene sequence: CDR1 MNHNY, CDR2 SVGAGI (reference sequence). The CDR3 consists of 16 residues. Trimming removed 7 bases at V and 0 bases at J, with 19 bases between.

The chain's CDR3 is CASSFRAGQGSYEQYF. CDR3 bases: TGTGCCAGCAGTTTTAGGGCAGGCCAGGGCTCCTACGAGCAGTACTTC. The chain joins TRBV3-1 to TRBJ2-7; weak D call: TRBD1 (5 bases). Germline V gene lookup returns CDR1 LGHDT and CDR2 YNNKEL (reference sequence). The CDR3 consists of 16 residues. V lost 6 bases to trimming and J lost 0 bases, with 18 bases between them.

The rearrangement joins TRBV19 to TRBJ2-4; D is uncertain. Germline CDR1 reads LNHDA; CDR2 reads SQIVND (reference sequence). CDR3 size: 11 residues. V was pared by 4 bases and J by 6 bases, with 4 bases between. The CDR3 DNA is TGTGCCAGTAGTAGGGGAAACATTCAGTACTTC. It specifies CASSRGNIQYF.

This clonotype was counted between two and nine times. The J gene is TRBJ2-1, the V gene TRBV5-1; a weak D match, TRBD1 (6 bases). Trimming took 0 bases from V and 3 from J, leaving 7 bases between them. The length of the CDR3 is 14 residues. CDR1 SGHRS and CDR2 YFSETQ come from the germline V gene. The CDR3 protein is CASSLAQGYNEQFF. For the CDR3, the DNA is TGCGCCAGCAGCTTGGCACAGGGCTACAATGAGCAGTTCTTC.

This sequence joins TRBV20-1 and TRBJ1-3; D is unclear. V shed 3 bases and J shed 0 bases, with 12 bases lying between them. Germline assignment: CDR1 DFQATT and CDR2 SNEGSKA (reference sequence). CDR3 length: 15 amino acids. The CDR3 nucleotides are TGCAGTGCTAGTTCGGCAGGCAACTCTGGAAACACCATATATTTT. Its protein product is CSASSAGNSGNTIYF.

This clonotype was seen a handful of times. This chain connects TRBV4-2 to TRBJ2-3; 8 bases fit TRBD2. The CDR3 is 12 amino acids. The germline gives CDR1 LGHNA, CDR2 YNFKEQ. Trimming cost V 3 bases and J 9 bases; bases outside gene matches: 2. In DNA, the CDR3 is TGTGCCAGCAGCCAGGGACTAGGGACGCAGTATTTT. It translates to CASSQGLGTQYF.

The V gene is TRBV19, the J gene TRBJ2-7; D ambiguous. The germline CDR1 and CDR2 sequences are LNHDA and SQIVND (reference sequence). V was clipped by 10 bases and J by 0 bases, with 13 bases between them. CDR3 length: 13 amino acids. The DNA of the CDR3 is TGTGCCACAAGAAGCAAACACTCCTACGAGCAGTACTTC. It is translated as CATRSKHSYEQYF. The full variable domain, rest sourced from reference TRBV19 and TRBJ2-7, is DGGITQSPKYLFRKEGQNVTLSCEQNLNHDAMYWYRQDPGQGLRLIYYSQIVNDFQKGDIAEGYSVSREKKESFPLTVTSAQKNPTAFYLCATRSKHSYEQYFGPGTRLTVT.

The V and J genes are TRBV5-1 and TRBJ1-2; the D gene is possibly TRBD1 (5 bases). The CDR3 spans 13 residues. The germline V gene has CDR1 SGHRS and CDR2 YFSETQ. Trimming left V 1 base short and J 6 bases short, with 10 bases between. The CDR3 sequence is CASSLQGGDGYTF. CDR3 DNA sequence: TGCGCCAGCAGCTTGCAGGGTGGGGATGGCTACACCTTC. Using reference TRBV5-1 and TRBJ1-2 for the parts outside the CDR3, the full variable domain is KAGVTQTPRYLIKTRGQQVTLSCSPISGHRSVSWYQQTPGQGLQFLFEYFSETQRNKGNFPGRFSGRQFSNSRSEMNVSTLELGDSALYLCASSLQGGDGYTFGSGTRLTVV.

In this sample, this clonotype turned up a few times. This chain connects TRBV5-1 to TRBJ1-1; 7 nucleotides match TRBD1. Germline CDR1 and CDR2: SGHRS and YFSETQ. V lost 4 bases and J lost 4; bases outside the gene matches: 10. This CDR3 is built from 15 residues. CDR3 nucleotides: TGCGCCAGCAGCAAACCCCCAGGGGGGGGCACTGAAGCTTTCTTT. Amino acids: CASSKPPGGGTEAFF.

This chain connects TRBV29-1 to TRBJ2-4; D possibly corresponds to TRBD1 (5 bases). The CDR3 runs 13 residues. CDR1 and CDR2 from the germline V gene are SQVTM and ANQGSEA. Trimming cost V 6 bases and J 7 bases, with 16 bases left between them. The CDR3 DNA sequence: TGCAGCGTGGAGACGGACATGGACAACATTCAGTACTTC. Its protein product is CSVETDMDNIQYF. Together with reference TRBV29-1 and TRBJ2-4, the CDR3 gives the full variable domain: SAVISQKPSRDICQRGTSLTIQCQVDSQVTMMFWYRQQPGQSLTLIATANQGSEATYESGFVIDKFPISRPNLTFSTLTVSNMSPEDSSIYLCSVETDMDNIQYFGAGTRLSVL.

This clonotype was seen once. The chain combines TRBV27 with TRBJ2-7; 8 bases are a match to TRBD1. V lost 5 bases and J lost 1; bases outside the gene matches: 4. Germline V lookup: CDR1 MNHEY, CDR2 SMNVEV (reference sequence). This CDR3 has 14 amino acids. CDR3 DNA sequence: TGTGCCAGCAGTAGTTACAGGGGGTCCTACGAGCAGTACTTC. Residues: CASSSYRGSYEQYF.

A few counts support this clonotype. The chain recombines TRBV5-1 with TRBJ2-1; 9 positions agree with TRBD1. The J segment lost 7 bases and the V segment lost 3 bases, leaving 14 bases of the junction unmatched. This CDR3 has 17 residues. CDR1 and CDR2 from the germline V gene are SGHRS and YFSETQ. CDR3 in DNA: TGCGCCAGCAGCTCAGCACCTCCGGGACAGGGTGAGAATGAGCAGTTCTTC. It specifies CASSSAPPGQGENEQFF.

The genes are TRBV24-1 and TRBJ2-2; 7 nucleotides match TRBD1. CDR1 is KGHDR, CDR2 SFDVKD, per germline. The CDR3 sequence is 16 residues long. V gave up 3 bases and J gave up 1 base; unmatched junction bases: 4. The CDR3 region is CATSDGNRGNTGELFF. DNA for the CDR3: TGTGCCACCAGTGATGGGAACAGGGGGAACACCGGGGAGCTGTTTTTT.

This clonotype has a handful of counts. J is TRBJ1-1 and V is TRBV10-3; no clear D gene. The CDR3 extends over 14 amino acids. The V end lost 3 bases, the J end lost 4 bases, and 12 bases lay between the germline ends. Germline V CDR1 and CDR2: ENHRY, SYGVKD. CDR3 bases: TGTGCCATCAGTGAACCGACATATTCCACTGAAGCTTTCTTT. Translation gives CAISEPTYSTEAFF.

The chain carries TRBV7-2 and TRBJ1-1; no definite D call. Germline CDR1 SGHTA, CDR2 FQGNSA. V lost 1 base and J lost 4, with 31 bases in between. There are 21 residues in the CDR3. The CDR3 nucleotides are TGTGCCAGCAGCTTAGTATTTTACCCTTTTTCACCCCATTTCGTGAGCACTGAAGCTTTCTTT. It translates to CASSLVFYPFSPHFVSTEAFF. The full variable domain, completed using reference TRBV7-2 and TRBJ1-1, is GAGVSQSPSNKVTEKGKDVELRCDPISGHTALYWYRQSLGQGLEFLIYFQGNSAPDKSGLPSDRFSAERTGGSVSTLTIQRTQQEDSAVYLCASSLVFYPFSPHFVSTEAFFGQGTRLTVV.

This clonotype was counted a single time. At one end, the junction sequence differs from germline, possibly due to a read error. The V gene is TRBV5-6, the J gene TRBJ2-7, with unresolved D. CDR3 length: 14 amino acids. The germline V gene encodes CDR1 SGHDT and CDR2 YYEEEE. This CDR3 reads CSSSFDSPPYEQYF. CDR3 in DNA: TGTTCCAGCAGCTTCGACTCTCCCCCCTACGAGCAGTACTTC.